The entry below gives a single T cell receptor (beta chain) sequence along with its context. Its target is unknown. The sample belongs to a study of blood T cell dynamics during melanoma immunotherapy. Specified time point: pre-treatment baseline. With 1 base removed from V and 7 bases from J, the gap between germline ends came to 11 bases. The CDR3 has 13 residues. Germline V gene data show CDR1 as SGHNT and CDR2 as YYREEE (reference sequence). Produced via immunoSEQ multiplex PCR; TCRdb's table is partial and in-frame only. Of approximately 11,000 clones in the sample, roughly 80% were seen once. The study's findings and limits: At W3, later disease-control patients showed bifurcated PBMC repertoire changes, unlike progressors.

The specimen was blood, collected from a patient treated with checkpoint blockade. The chain is built from TRBV5-4 and TRBJ1-2; D is unresolved. This clonotype was sampled from a human donor with melanoma. CDR3 coding DNA: TGTGCCAGCAGCTTGATACCGTTCCGTGGCTACACCTTC. Its translation is CASSLIPFRGYTF.